Listed here is a single T cell receptor (beta chain). One junction end does not reproduce the germline sequence, and a read error may be involved. The sample is drawn from a study of T cells in Graves' hyperthyroidism and ophthalmopathy. This CDR3 region has 15 residues. Amplified TCR beta CDR3 regions derived from RNA transcripts. With the HTBI primer set, the TCR CDR3 went through a first round of RT-PCR. TCRdb passed the multiplex PCR reads through MiXCR, listing each CDR3 protein once. The repertoire holds approximately 400,000 distinct CDR3 sequences, with around 18% as singletons. The receptor's source is a man between 18 and 35 years old with Graves' ophthalmopathy. The sequencing sample was made of blood. The V call is TRBV12-3 or TRBV12-4, the J call TRBJ2-5; perhaps TRBD1 as D (6 bases). CDR3 amino acids: CTSSLKDRNQETQYF. DNA for the CDR3: TGTACCAGCAGTCTCAAGGACAGAAATCAAGAGACCCAGTACTTC.